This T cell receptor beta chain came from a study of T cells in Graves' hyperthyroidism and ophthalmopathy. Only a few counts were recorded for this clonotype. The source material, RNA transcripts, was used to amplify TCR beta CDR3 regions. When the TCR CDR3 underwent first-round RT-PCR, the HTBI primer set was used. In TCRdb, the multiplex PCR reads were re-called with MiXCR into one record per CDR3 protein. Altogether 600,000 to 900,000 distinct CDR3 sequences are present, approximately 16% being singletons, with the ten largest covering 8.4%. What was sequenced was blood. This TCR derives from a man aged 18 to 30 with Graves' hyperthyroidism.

The CDR3 DNA reads as TGTGCCATCAGTGAGGCGGGAGGCACAGATACGCAGTATTTT. Translated, it gives CAISEAGGTDTQYF. The chain joins TRBV10-3 to TRBJ2-3; 7 bases agree with TRBD2. Germline lookup yields CDR1 ENHRY and CDR2 SYGVKD. CDR3 length: 14 amino acids. After removal of 2 bases from V and 1 base from J, the junction contained 0 bases not matched to a gene.